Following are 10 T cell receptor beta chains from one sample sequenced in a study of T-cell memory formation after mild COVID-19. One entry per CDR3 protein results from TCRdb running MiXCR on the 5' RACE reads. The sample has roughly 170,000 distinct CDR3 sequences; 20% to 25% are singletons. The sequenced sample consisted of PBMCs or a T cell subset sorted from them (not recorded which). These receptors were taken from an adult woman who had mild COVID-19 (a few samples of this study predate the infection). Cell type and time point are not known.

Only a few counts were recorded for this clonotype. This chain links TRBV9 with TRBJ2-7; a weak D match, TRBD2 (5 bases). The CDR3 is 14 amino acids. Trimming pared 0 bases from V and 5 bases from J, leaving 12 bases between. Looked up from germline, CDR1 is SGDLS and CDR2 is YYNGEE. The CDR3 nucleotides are TGTGCCAGCAGCGTAGCCCGGGATCTCGACGAGCAGTACTTC. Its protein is CASSVARDLDEQYF.

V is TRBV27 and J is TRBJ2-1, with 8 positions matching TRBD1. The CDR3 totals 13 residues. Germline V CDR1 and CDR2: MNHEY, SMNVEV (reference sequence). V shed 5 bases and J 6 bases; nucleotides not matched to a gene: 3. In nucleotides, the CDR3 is TGTGCCAGCAGTCTGACAGGGGTCAATGAGCAGTTCTTC. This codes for CASSLTGVNEQFF.

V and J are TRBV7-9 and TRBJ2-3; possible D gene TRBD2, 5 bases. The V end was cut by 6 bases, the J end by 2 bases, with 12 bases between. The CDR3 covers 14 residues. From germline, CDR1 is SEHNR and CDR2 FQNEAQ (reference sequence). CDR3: CASRSSSPTDTQYF. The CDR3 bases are TGTGCCAGCAGATCTAGCTCCCCCACAGATACGCAGTATTTT.

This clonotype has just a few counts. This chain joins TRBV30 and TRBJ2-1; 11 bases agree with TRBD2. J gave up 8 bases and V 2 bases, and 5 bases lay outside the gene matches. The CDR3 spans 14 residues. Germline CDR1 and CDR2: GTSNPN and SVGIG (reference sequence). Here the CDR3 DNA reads TGTGCCTGGAGTCAAACTAGCGGGAGTGATGAGCAGTTCTTC. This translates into CAWSQTSGSDEQFF.

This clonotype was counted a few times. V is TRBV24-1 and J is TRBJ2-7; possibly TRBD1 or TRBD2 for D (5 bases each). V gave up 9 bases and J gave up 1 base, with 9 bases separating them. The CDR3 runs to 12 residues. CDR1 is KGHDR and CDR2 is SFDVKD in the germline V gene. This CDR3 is CATEGRSYEQYF. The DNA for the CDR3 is TGTGCCACCGAGGGACGGTCCTACGAGCAGTACTTC.

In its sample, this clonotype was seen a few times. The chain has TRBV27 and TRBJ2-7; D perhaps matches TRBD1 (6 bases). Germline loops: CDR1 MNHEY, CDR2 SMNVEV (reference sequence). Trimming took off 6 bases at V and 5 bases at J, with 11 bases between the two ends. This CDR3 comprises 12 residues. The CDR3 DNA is TGTGCCAGCAGCCTCACAGGGAACGAGCAGTACTTC. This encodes CASSLTGNEQYF.

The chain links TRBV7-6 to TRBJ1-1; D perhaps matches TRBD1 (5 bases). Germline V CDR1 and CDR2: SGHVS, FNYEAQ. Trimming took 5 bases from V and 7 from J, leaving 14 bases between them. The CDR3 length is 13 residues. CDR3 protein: CASSKTRGVEAFF. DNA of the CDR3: TGTGCCAGCAGCAAAACCCGGGGGGTTGAAGCTTTCTTT.

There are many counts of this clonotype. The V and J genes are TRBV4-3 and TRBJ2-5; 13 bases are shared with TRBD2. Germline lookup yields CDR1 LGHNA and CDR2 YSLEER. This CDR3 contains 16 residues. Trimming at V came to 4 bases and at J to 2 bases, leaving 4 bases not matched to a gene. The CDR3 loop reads CASSRILAGGQETQYF. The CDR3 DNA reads TGCGCCAGCAGCCGTATACTAGCGGGAGGGCAAGAGACCCAGTACTTC.

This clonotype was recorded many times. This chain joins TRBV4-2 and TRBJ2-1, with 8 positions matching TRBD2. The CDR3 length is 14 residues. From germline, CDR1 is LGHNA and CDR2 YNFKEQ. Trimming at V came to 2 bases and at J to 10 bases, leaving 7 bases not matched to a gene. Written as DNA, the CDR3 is TGTGCCAGCAGCCAAATCGGACTAGCAGGCGAGCAGTTCTTC. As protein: CASSQIGLAGEQFF.

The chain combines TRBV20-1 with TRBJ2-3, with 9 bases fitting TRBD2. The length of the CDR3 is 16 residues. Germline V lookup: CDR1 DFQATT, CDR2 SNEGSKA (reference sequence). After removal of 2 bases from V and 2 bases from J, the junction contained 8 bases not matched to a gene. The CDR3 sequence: CSARHPLAGPTDTQYF. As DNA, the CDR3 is TGCAGTGCTAGACACCCTCTAGCGGGGCCCACAGATACGCAGTATTTT.